Each of the 19 T cell receptor beta chains below was sequenced from the same sample in a study of OX40 agonist ivuxolimab in advanced cancers. The protocol was immunoSEQ multiplex PCR, while the TCRdb copy is restricted to in-frame clones and leaves out a portion. The profile shows tens of thousands of clones, approximately 80% of them singletons. This specimen was CD4+ or CD8+ T cells sorted from blood, taken in a trial of the OX40 agonist ivuxolimab. These receptors were obtained from an adult with an advanced solid tumor such as melanoma, head and neck, liver or kidney cancer.

In this sample, this clone turned up a few times. The V call is TRBV28, the J call TRBJ1-2, with 9 bases identical to TRBD1. CDR3 size: 13 residues. Germline V gene sequence: CDR1 MDHEN, CDR2 SYDVKM. Trimming at V came to 5 bases and at J to 7 bases, leaving 5 bases not matched to a gene. CDR3 DNA sequence: TGTGCCAGCAGTATGGGACAGGGTACTGGCTACACCTTC. Its translation is CASSMGQGTGYTF.

The genes are TRBV19 and TRBJ1-1; D is possibly TRBD1 (6 bases). Trimming took 6 bases from V and 0 from J, leaving 17 bases between them. This CDR3 comprises 16 residues. Germline CDR1 LNHDA, CDR2 SQIVND (reference sequence). The CDR3 sequence is CASRKGGKTLNTEAFF. CDR3 DNA sequence: TGTGCCAGTAGGAAAGGGGGGAAGACTTTGAACACTGAAGCTTTCTTT.

This CDR3 is CASSISSGGTIKEQFF. The CDR3 coding sequence is TGTGCCAGTAGTATTTCTAGCGGGGGGACCATTAAAGAGCAGTTCTTC. V usage is TRBV19 and J usage is TRBJ2-1; 11 nucleotides match TRBD2. The germline gives CDR1 LNHDA, CDR2 SQIVND (reference sequence). CDR3 length: 16 residues. The V segment lost 3 bases and the J segment 10 bases; nucleotides outside the gene matches: 11.

The rearrangement joins TRBV14 to TRBJ1-6; 8 bases line up with TRBD1. The CDR3 extends over 15 amino acids. Unmatched junction bases numbered 5, after V lost 3 bases and J lost 7 bases. CDR1 is SGHDN, CDR2 FVKESK, per germline. CDR3 coding DNA: TGTGCCAGCAGCCAGAGGACAGGGCGAAATTCACCCCTCCACTTT. Protein sequence: CASSQRTGRNSPLHF.

This clone was found once. This rearrangement joins TRBV7-9 to TRBJ2-2; 7 bases are a match to TRBD1. V lost 5 bases to trimming and J lost 6 bases; unmatched junction nucleotides: 9. The CDR3 has 15 amino acids. Germline V CDR1 and CDR2: SEHNR, FQNEAQ (reference sequence). The CDR3 loop reads CASSQGQLPPGELFF. DNA for the CDR3: TGTGCCAGCAGCCAGGGACAGCTTCCCCCCGGGGAGCTGTTTTTT.

This chain uses TRBV5-6 with TRBJ1-1, with 7 bases lining up with TRBD1. There are 13 residues in the CDR3. The V and J ends lost 4 bases and 6 bases, in that order; junction bases with no gene match: 6. Looked up from germline, CDR1 is SGHDT and CDR2 is YYEEEE. The CDR3 loop is CASSVWDRSEAFF. The CDR3 DNA is TGTGCCAGCAGCGTCTGGGACAGATCTGAAGCTTTCTTT.

This clone was seen once. V gene TRBV10-3 combines with J gene TRBJ1-1; 11 bases fit TRBD1. This CDR3 is 20 amino acids long. The germline V gene encodes CDR1 ENHRY and CDR2 SYGVKD. The ends lost 2 bases at V and 3 bases at J; junction bases unmatched: 17. The CDR3 DNA sequence: TGTGCCATCAGTGAGAAAAACCTGGGACAGGGGGTGCCAAGAGACACTGAAGCTTTCTTT. This gives the protein CAISEKNLGQGVPRDTEAFF.

This chain links TRBV19 with TRBJ1-2; D may be TRBD1 (5 bases). V lost 3 bases to trimming and J lost 7 bases, with 12 bases between them. From germline, CDR1 is LNHDA and CDR2 SQIVND (reference sequence). This CDR3 has 13 residues. CDR3 protein: CASSIAGNGGYTF. CDR3 DNA sequence: TGTGCCAGTAGTATCGCAGGGAATGGTGGCTACACCTTC.

This CDR3 reads CASSDFFGEQFF. The CDR3 nucleotides are TGTGCCAGCAGCGACTTCTTTGGTGAGCAGTTCTTC. The chain has TRBV2 and TRBJ2-1; D is uncertain. Deletions cut 6 bases from V and 9 bases from J, with 12 bases between. The CDR3 totals 12 residues. Per germline, CDR1 SNHLY and CDR2 FYNNEI.

The J gene is TRBJ1-5, the V gene TRBV30, with D tentatively TRBD1 (6 bases). The CDR3 runs to 14 residues. Trimming shortened V by 1 base and J by 6 bases, and 13 bases separated the two germline ends. Germline V gene sequence: CDR1 GTSNPN, CDR2 SVGIG (reference sequence). The DNA of the CDR3 is TGTGCCTGGAGTGGGGGTGGGGGCCGTCAGCCCCAGCATTTT. Its protein product is CAWSGGGGRQPQHF.

The rearrangement uses TRBV2 and TRBJ2-7, with TRBD1 identical over 7 bases. This CDR3 spans 13 amino acids. V shed 8 bases and J 0 bases; nucleotides not matched to a gene: 4. Germline CDR1 and CDR2: SNHLY and FYNNEI. Here the CDR3 DNA reads TGTGCCAGCGCGGACAGGAGCTCCTACGAGCAGTACTTC. Protein product: CASADRSSYEQYF.

The gene calls are TRBV10-3 and TRBJ2-5, with 7 bases identical to TRBD1. This CDR3 has 16 residues. Losses at the gene ends were 3 bases for V and 6 bases for J; bases not matched to a gene: 13. Germline CDR1 and CDR2: ENHRY and SYGVKD. In nucleotides, the CDR3 is TGTGCCATCAGTGACCACCGGGACAGACCCATCCAGACCCAGTACTTC. Translated: CAISDHRDRPIQTQYF.

This sequence joins TRBV6-5 and TRBJ2-5; 12 positions match TRBD2. The CDR3 length is 15 residues. The germline gives CDR1 MNHEY, CDR2 SVGAGI. V lost 4 bases and J lost 5; bases outside the gene matches: 5. The CDR3 reads CASSSLAGGRETQYF. As DNA, the CDR3 is TGTGCCAGCAGTTCCCTAGCGGGGGGGCGGGAGACCCAGTACTTC.

This chain connects TRBV7-2 to TRBJ2-1; possible D gene TRBD2, 6 bases. The CDR3 covers 13 residues. Trimming shortened V by 5 bases and J by 14 bases, and 19 bases separated the two germline ends. CDR1 SGHTA and CDR2 FQGNSA come from the germline V gene. DNA for the CDR3: TGTGCCAGCAGCCCCGTGCGCGGGGAGGAGGAGTTCTTC. Protein sequence: CASSPVRGEEEFF.

The chain links TRBV7-3 to TRBJ1-1; the D is unclear. Germline CDR1 and CDR2: SGHTA and FQGTGA. Trimming shortened V by 5 bases and J by 5 bases, and 12 bases separated the two germline ends. This CDR3 contains 13 residues. The CDR3 sequence: CASSKDRGTEAFF. The DNA of the CDR3 is TGTGCCAGCAGCAAAGATCGGGGAACTGAAGCTTTCTTT.

This clone was seen just once. The V call is TRBV5-6, the J call TRBJ2-3; 10 nucleotides match TRBD1. The CDR3 loop spans 18 amino acids. V gave up 1 base and J gave up 0 bases; unmatched junction bases: 8. From germline, CDR1 is SGHDT and CDR2 YYEEEE. The CDR3 nucleotides read TGTGCCAGCAGCTTGCCTATCCCGGGACAGGGGAGCACAGATACGCAGTATTTT. Its translation is CASSLPIPGQGSTDTQYF.

This CDR3 reads CASSIGTSGTETQYF. CDR3 DNA sequence: TGTGCCAGTAGTATTGGGACTAGCGGGACCGAGACCCAGTACTTC. V and J are TRBV19 and TRBJ2-5; 13 bases agree with TRBD2. In germline, CDR1 is LNHDA, CDR2 SQIVND (reference sequence). The CDR3 consists of 15 residues. J was trimmed by 5 bases and V by 3 bases; bases with no gene match: 3.

The J gene is TRBJ2-3, the V gene TRBV5-6; the D call may be TRBD1 or TRBD2 (6 bases each). Trimming took off 0 bases at V and 0 bases at J, with 11 bases between the two ends. This CDR3 region has 16 residues. CDR1 and CDR2 from the germline V gene are SGHDT and YYEEEE. CDR3 nucleotide sequence: TGTGCCAGCAGCTTGGGACGGGGGACAAGCACAGATACGCAGTATTTT. This codes for CASSLGRGTSTDTQYF.

The V and J genes are TRBV5-6 and TRBJ1-4; D might be TRBD1 (5 bases). The CDR3 runs 14 residues. Germline loops: CDR1 SGHDT, CDR2 YYEEEE. The germline V and J ends were trimmed by 4 bases and 4 bases, with 11 bases remaining between them. The CDR3 DNA sequence: TGTGCCAGCAGCAAGACAGATTTTAATGAAAAACTGTTTTTT. This gives the protein CASSKTDFNEKLFF.